Listed below are T cell receptor beta chains from one sample, sequenced in a study of T cells in Graves' hyperthyroidism and ophthalmopathy. TCRdb reprocessed the multiplex PCR reads via MiXCR and lists one record per CDR3 protein. This repertoire shows under 650,000 distinct CDR3 sequences, about a sixth found once; its top ten account for around 3.9%. What was sequenced was blood. The source of these receptors is a woman aged 30 to 39 with Graves' hyperthyroidism. Both conserved end residues are part of each CDR3. D genes are given only for firm matches. Some rows have no size entry. The others give once, few or many, or a class for an expanded clone.

CDR3 protein	CDR3 DNA	V gene	J gene	D gene	clone size
CASSSRETSGTDTQYF	TGTGCCAGCAGCTCCCGCGAGACTAGCGGCACAGATACGCAGTATTTT	TRBV7-8	TRBJ2-3	TRBD2	NA
CASSGPHTDTQYF	TGTGCCAGCAGCGGACCACACACAGATACGCAGTATTTT	TRBV12-3/TRBV12-4	TRBJ2-3	NA	many
CASSVIGLAEQFF	TGTGCCAGCAGCGTAATAGGTCTCGCTGAGCAGTTCTTC	TRBV9	TRBJ2-1	NA	NA
CASSQDGSTDTQYF	TGCGCCAGCAGCCAAGATGGCAGCACAGATACGCAGTATTTT	TRBV4-1	TRBJ2-3	NA	NA
CASRGGIYGYTF	TGTGCCAGCCGGGGAGGGATCTATGGCTACACCTTC	TRBV2	TRBJ1-2	NA	many
CASSLLPGLAGGPDTQYF	TGTGCCAGCAGCTTACTCCCAGGACTAGCGGGAGGGCCGGATACGCAGTATTTT	TRBV7-2	TRBJ2-3	TRBD2	many
CASRGRGSSSNEQFF	TGTGCCAGCAGAGGTCGCGGGAGCTCCTCCAATGAGCAGTTCTTC	TRBV6-1	TRBJ2-1	TRBD2	NA
CASSSEGNTIYF	TGTGCCAGCAGCTCAGAAGGAAACACCATATATTTT	TRBV3-1	TRBJ1-3	NA	many
CASSEFNLCEQYF	TGTGCCAGCAGCGAATTTAATTTGTGCGAGCAGTACTTC	TRBV9	TRBJ2-7	NA	NA
CASSDRTSNQPQHF	TGTGCCAGCAGTGATCGAACCAGCAATCAGCCCCAGCATTTT	TRBV2	TRBJ1-5	NA	many
CASSSDRGGYAGELFF	TGTGCCAGCAGCTCGGACAGGGGAGGCTACGCCGGGGAGCTGTTTTTT	TRBV5-5	TRBJ2-2	TRBD1	NA
CASSLGTGVATDTQYF	TGTGCCAGCAGCTTAGGAACAGGGGTTGCGACAGATACGCAGTATTTT	TRBV7-9	TRBJ2-3	TRBD1	few
CASSLELPGQNEKLFF	TGTGCCAGCAGCTTAGAGCTTCCAGGGCAAAATGAAAAACTGTTTTTT	TRBV7-9	TRBJ1-4	NA	few
CSVGWYNEQFF	TGCAGCGTTGGGTGGTACAATGAGCAGTTCTTC	TRBV29-1	TRBJ2-1	NA	few
CASSGLNEQFF	TGTGCCAGCAGCGGGTTAAATGAGCAGTTCTTC	TRBV9	TRBJ2-1	NA	many